These 13 T cell receptor beta chains were all obtained from the same sample, sequenced in a study of Graves' ophthalmopathy and Graves' hyperthyroidism. Investigators amplified TCR beta CDR3 regions from RNA transcripts. Second-round multiplex PCR followed a first-round RT-PCR using HTBI primers. MiXCR was run by TCRdb on the multiplex PCR reads, yielding one entry per CDR3 protein. Counted here are more than 300,000 distinct CDR3 sequences, about a sixth occurring once; the ten biggest clones make up 2.4%. The sample consisted of peripheral blood. Receptor source: an adult woman with stable Graves' hyperthyroidism.

Many counts were recorded for this clonotype. V and J are TRBV28 and TRBJ2-5; no definite D call. Germline values: CDR1 MDHEN, CDR2 SYDVKM. This CDR3 has 15 residues. Trimming left V 3 bases short and J 5 bases short, with 16 bases between. CDR3 residues: CASSFTFSGIETQYF. The CDR3 DNA reads as TGTGCCAGCAGTTTTACATTTAGTGGTATTGAGACCCAGTACTTC. Drawing the rest from reference TRBV28 and TRBJ2-5, the complete variable domain is DVKVTQSSRYLVKRTGEKVFLECVQDMDHENMFWYRQDPGLGLRLIYFSYDVKMKEKGDIPEGYSVSREKKERFSLILESASTNQTSMYLCASSFTFSGIETQYFGPGTRLLVL.

The chain employs TRBV27 and TRBJ2-7; D gene ambiguous. V was shortened by 5 bases and J by 2 bases, with 13 bases between the two germline ends. CDR1 is MNHEY and CDR2 is SMNVEV in the germline V gene (reference sequence). CDR3 length: 14 residues. CDR3 residues: CASSPSLTPYEQYF. The CDR3 DNA follows: TGTGCCAGCAGTCCATCCCTGACTCCCTACGAGCAGTACTTC.

Many counts were recorded for this clonotype. The gene calls are TRBV18 and TRBJ1-3; D is ambiguous. Trimming cost V 3 bases and J 0 bases, with 9 bases left between them. The CDR3 extends over 15 amino acids. Germline assignment: CDR1 KGHSH and CDR2 LQKENI. The CDR3 reads CASSPLETSGNTIYF. The DNA for the CDR3 is TGTGCCAGCTCACCGCTGGAGACCTCTGGAAACACCATATATTTT. The variable domain in full, completed from reference TRBV18 and TRBJ1-3, reads NAGVMQNPRHLVRRRGQEARLRCSPMKGHSHVYWYRQLPEEGLKFMVYLQKENIIDESGMPKERFSAEFPKEGPSILRIQQVVRGDSAAYFCASSPLETSGNTIYFGEGSWLTVV.

This clonotype was recorded at least ten times. This chain connects TRBV9 to TRBJ2-5, with 8 bases lining up with TRBD1. V was pared by 4 bases and J by 7 bases, with 15 bases of the junction left unmatched. Germline V gene data show CDR1 as SGDLS and CDR2 as YYNGEE. This CDR3 region has 16 residues. The CDR3: CASSSRGDRGSVTQYF. The CDR3 nucleotides read TGTGCCAGCAGCTCAAGAGGAGACAGGGGCTCTGTGACCCAGTACTTC.

V and J are TRBV24-1 and TRBJ2-7; 8 bases are shared with TRBD1. V shed 4 bases and J 6 bases; nucleotides not matched to a gene: 4. Germline V CDR1 and CDR2: KGHDR, SFDVKD. The CDR3 loop spans 13 amino acids. The CDR3 here is CATSDRGRREQYF. The CDR3 region has the DNA TGTGCCACCAGTGACAGGGGGCGACGCGAGCAGTACTTC.

This clonotype was picked up many times. J is TRBJ2-5 and V is TRBV9; possibly TRBD1 for D (6 bases). The germline gives CDR1 SGDLS, CDR2 YYNGEE. Trimming left V 0 bases short and J 2 bases short, with 11 bases between. This CDR3 contains 15 residues. The CDR3 nucleotides are TGTGCCAGCAGCGTAGGAGGACAGACTCAAGAGACCCAGTACTTC. Translated: CASSVGGQTQETQYF.

The chain recombines TRBV19 with TRBJ1-1; the D is unclear. The CDR3 is 14 residues long. Germline loops: CDR1 LNHDA, CDR2 SQIVND (reference sequence). V lost 7 bases to trimming and J lost 1 base, with 13 bases between them. The CDR3 is CASTREPGNTEAFF. CDR3 nucleotide sequence: TGTGCCAGTACCCGAGAACCTGGGAACACTGAAGCTTTCTTT.

This clonotype was picked up many times. V gene TRBV28 combines with J gene TRBJ2-7; D is unclear. The CDR3 has 14 residues. V lost 4 bases and J lost 2, with 12 bases in between. CDR1 and CDR2 (germline): MDHEN, SYDVKM. CDR3 in amino acids: CASSSAVRTYEQYF. The DNA for the CDR3 is TGTGCCAGCAGTTCCGCAGTACGAACCTACGAGCAGTACTTC.

This clonotype was seen a handful of times. Since a much larger clone is just one base distant, this may be a read error. The CDR3 end shows no conserved phenylalanine or tryptophan, and so a read error is likely. The chain joins TRBV6-5 to TRBJ1-1; no reliable D call. Trimming removed 2 bases at V and 3 bases at J, with 13 bases between. This CDR3 has 15 amino acids. The germline V gene has CDR1 MNHEY and CDR2 SVGAGI. CDR3 coding DNA: TGTGCCAGCAGTTACGGGTCTGTTGAATACACTGAAGCTTTCCTT. It codes for CASSYGSVEYTEAFL.

There are a few counts of this clonotype. The chain combines TRBV5-1 with TRBJ1-5; weak D call: TRBD1 (6 bases). Trimming took off 0 bases at V and 5 bases at J, with 12 bases between the two ends. Germline CDR1 is SGHRS and CDR2 is YFSETQ. The CDR3 is made up of 15 amino acids. The CDR3 spells CASSLGQGPDQPQHF. The DNA for the CDR3 is TGCGCCAGCAGCTTGGGTCAGGGGCCGGATCAGCCCCAGCATTTT. Variable domain in full (rest from reference TRBV5-1 and TRBJ1-5): KAGVTQTPRYLIKTRGQQVTLSCSPISGHRSVSWYQQTPGQGLQFLFEYFSETQRNKGNFPGRFSGRQFSNSRSEMNVSTLELGDSALYLCASSLGQGPDQPQHFGDGTRLSIL.

This clonotype has a count of ten or more. CDR3 protein: CASSLLAGATGELFF. Here the CDR3 DNA reads TGTGCCAGCAGTCTACTAGCGGGAGCCACCGGGGAGCTGTTTTTT. V is TRBV6-6 and J is TRBJ2-2, with 11 bases that match TRBD2. Germline V gene data show CDR1 as MNHNY and CDR2 as SVGAGI (reference sequence). This CDR3 region has 15 residues. V dropped 5 bases and J dropped 4; count of bases not matched to a gene: 3.

Points on this clonotype: Its ends do not fully match the called genes, so a read error is possible. The chain links TRBV5-1 to TRBJ1-1, with D perhaps matching TRBD1 (5 bases). The CDR3 covers 13 residues. Germline CDR1 reads SGHRS; CDR2 reads YFSETQ. CDR3 sequence: CARSLGQGTEAFF. The CDR3 bases are TGCGCCCGCAGCTTGGGCCAGGGCACTGAAGCTTTCTTT.

This clonotype was seen at least ten times. The V and J genes are TRBV12-3 or TRBV12-4 and TRBJ2-5; D uncertain. Trimming took 2 bases from V and 3 from J, leaving 1 base between them. The CDR3 length is 11 residues. CDR3 in DNA: TGTGCCAGCAGTTTAAAAGAGACCCAGTACTTC. Amino acids: CASSLKETQYF.